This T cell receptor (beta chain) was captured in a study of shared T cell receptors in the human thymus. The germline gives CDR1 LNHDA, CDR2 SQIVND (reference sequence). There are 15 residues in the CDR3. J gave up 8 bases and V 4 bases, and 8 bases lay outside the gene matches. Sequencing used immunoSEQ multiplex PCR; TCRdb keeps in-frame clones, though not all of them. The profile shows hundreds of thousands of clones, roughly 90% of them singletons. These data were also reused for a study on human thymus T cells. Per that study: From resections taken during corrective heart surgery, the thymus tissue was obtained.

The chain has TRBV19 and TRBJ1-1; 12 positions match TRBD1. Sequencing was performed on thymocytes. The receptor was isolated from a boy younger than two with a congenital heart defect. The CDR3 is CASSTTGTGGGEAFF. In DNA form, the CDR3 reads TGTGCCAGTAGTACCACCGGGACAGGGGGCGGGGAAGCTTTCTTT.